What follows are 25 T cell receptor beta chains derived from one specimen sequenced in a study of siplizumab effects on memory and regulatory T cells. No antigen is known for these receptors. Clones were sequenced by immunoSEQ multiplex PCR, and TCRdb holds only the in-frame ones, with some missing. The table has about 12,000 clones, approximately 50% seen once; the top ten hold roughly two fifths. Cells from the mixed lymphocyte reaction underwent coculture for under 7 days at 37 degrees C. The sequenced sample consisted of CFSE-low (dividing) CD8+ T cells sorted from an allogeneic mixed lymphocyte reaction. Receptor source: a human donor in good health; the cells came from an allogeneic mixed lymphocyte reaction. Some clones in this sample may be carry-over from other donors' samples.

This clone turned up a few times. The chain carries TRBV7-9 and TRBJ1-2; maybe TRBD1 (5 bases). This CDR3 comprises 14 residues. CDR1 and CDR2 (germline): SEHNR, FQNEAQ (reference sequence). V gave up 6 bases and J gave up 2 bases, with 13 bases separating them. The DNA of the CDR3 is TGTGCCAGCAGATCCGGGACGGCGAACTATGGCTACACCTTC. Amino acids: CASRSGTANYGYTF.

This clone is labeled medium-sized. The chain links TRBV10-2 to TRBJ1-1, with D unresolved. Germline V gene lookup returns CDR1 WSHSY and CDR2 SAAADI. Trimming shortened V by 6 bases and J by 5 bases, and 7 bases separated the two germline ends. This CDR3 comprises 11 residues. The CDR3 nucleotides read TGCGCCAGCAGCCCTGGGACTGAAGCTTTCTTT. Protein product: CASSPGTEAFF.

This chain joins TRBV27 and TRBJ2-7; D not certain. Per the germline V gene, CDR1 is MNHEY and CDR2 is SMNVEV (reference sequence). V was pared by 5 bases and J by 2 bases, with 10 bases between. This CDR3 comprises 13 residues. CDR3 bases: TGTGCCAGCAGTGTTAGCCGTACCTACGAGCAGTACTTC. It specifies CASSVSRTYEQYF.

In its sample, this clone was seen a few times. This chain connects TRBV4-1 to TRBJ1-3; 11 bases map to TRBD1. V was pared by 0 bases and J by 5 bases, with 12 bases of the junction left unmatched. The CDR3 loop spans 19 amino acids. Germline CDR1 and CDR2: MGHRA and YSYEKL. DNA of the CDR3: TGCGCCAGCAGCCAAGATCGTATTCCGGGACAGGGGGACAGAAACACCATATATTTT. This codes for CASSQDRIPGQGDRNTIYF.

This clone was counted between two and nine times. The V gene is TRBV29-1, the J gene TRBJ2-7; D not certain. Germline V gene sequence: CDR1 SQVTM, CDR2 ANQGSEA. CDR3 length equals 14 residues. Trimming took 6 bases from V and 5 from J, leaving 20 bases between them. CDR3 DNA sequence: TGCAGCGTCCCTAGACTGTCAGATGGTCACGAGCAGTACTTC. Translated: CSVPRLSDGHEQYF.

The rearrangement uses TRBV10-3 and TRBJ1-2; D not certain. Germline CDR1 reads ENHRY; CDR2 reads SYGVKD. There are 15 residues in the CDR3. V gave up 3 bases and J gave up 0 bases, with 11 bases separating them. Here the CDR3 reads CAISDKRETNYGYTF. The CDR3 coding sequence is TGTGCCATCAGTGACAAACGGGAGACTAACTATGGCTACACCTTC.

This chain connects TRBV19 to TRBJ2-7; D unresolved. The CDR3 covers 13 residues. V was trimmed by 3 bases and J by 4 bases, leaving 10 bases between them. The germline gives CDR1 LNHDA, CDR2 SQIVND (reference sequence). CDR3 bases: TGTGCCAGTAGTATTCACCCCGGGTACGAGCAGTACTTC. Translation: CASSIHPGYEQYF. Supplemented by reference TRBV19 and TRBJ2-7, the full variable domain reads DGGITQSPKYLFRKEGQNVTLSCEQNLNHDAMYWYRQDPGQGLRLIYYSQIVNDFQKGDIAEGYSVSREKKESFPLTVTSAQKNPTAFYLCASSIHPGYEQYFGPGTRLTVT.

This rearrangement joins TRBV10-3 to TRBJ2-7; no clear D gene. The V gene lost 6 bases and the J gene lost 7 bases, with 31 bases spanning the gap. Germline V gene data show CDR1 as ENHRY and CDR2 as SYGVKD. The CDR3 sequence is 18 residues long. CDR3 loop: CAIRAALGGGTSSREQYF. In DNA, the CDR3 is TGTGCCATCAGAGCAGCGCTAGGTGGTGGTACTTCATCGAGGGAGCAGTACTTC.

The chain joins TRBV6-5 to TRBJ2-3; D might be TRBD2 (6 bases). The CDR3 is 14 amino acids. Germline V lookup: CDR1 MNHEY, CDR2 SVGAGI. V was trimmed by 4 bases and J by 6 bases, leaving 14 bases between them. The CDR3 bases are TGTGCCAGCAGTTTGGAACTAGCCGACGATACGCAGTATTTT. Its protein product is CASSLELADDTQYF.

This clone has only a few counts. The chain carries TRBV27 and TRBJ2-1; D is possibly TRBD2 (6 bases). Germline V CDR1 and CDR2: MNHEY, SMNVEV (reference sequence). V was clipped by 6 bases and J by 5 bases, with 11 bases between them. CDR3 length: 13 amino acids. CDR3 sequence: CASSLSGNNEQFF. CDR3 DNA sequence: TGTGCCAGCAGCCTTAGCGGAAACAATGAGCAGTTCTTC.

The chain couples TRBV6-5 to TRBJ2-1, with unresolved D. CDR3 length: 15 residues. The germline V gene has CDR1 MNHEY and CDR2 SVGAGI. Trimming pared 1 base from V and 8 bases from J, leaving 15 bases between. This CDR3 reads CASSYFTGPSHEQFF. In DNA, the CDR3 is TGTGCCAGCAGTTACTTCACTGGGCCCTCCCATGAGCAGTTCTTC.

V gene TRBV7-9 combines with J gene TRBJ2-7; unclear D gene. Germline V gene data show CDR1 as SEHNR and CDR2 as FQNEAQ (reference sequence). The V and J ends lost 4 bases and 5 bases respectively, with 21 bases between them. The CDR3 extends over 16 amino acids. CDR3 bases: TGTGCCAGCAGCTCCCCCTTCCTCGGAGTAAACCACGAGCAGTACTTC. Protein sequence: CASSSPFLGVNHEQYF.

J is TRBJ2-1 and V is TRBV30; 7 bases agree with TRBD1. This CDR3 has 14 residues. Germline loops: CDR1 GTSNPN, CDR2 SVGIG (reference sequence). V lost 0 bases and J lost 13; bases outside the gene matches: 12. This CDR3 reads CAWSVRRGDSIQFF. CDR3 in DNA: TGTGCCTGGAGTGTACGAAGAGGGGACAGTATCCAGTTCTTC. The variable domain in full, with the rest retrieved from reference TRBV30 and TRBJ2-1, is SQTIHQWPATLVQPVGSPLSLECTVEGTSNPNLYWYRQAAGRGLQLLFYSVGIGQISSEVPQNLSASRPQDRQFILSSKKLLLSDSGFYLCAWSVRRGDSIQFFGPGTRLTVL.

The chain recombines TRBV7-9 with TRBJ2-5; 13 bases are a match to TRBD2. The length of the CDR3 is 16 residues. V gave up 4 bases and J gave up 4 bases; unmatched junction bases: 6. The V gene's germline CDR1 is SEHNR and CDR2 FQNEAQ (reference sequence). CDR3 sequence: CASSSERTSGRETQYF. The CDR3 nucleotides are TGTGCCAGCAGCTCCGAGAGGACTAGCGGGAGAGAGACCCAGTACTTC.

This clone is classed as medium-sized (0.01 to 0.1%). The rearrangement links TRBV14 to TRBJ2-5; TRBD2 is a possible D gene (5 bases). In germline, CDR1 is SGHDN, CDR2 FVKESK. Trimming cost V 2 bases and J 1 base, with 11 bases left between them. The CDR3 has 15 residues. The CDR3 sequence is CASSQFGDGQETQYF. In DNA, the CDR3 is TGTGCCAGCAGCCAATTCGGGGATGGCCAAGAGACCCAGTACTTC.

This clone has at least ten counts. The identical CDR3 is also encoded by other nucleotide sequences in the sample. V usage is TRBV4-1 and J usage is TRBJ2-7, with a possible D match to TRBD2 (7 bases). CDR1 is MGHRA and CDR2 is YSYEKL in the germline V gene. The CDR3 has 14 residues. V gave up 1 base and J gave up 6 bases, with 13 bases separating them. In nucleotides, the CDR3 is TGCGCCAGCAGCCAAGTAAGGGGGAGGGTCGAGCAGTACTTC. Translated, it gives CASSQVRGRVEQYF.

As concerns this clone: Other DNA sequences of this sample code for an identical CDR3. CDR3 nucleotides: TGTGCCAGCAGTTTATCGGGGGGGCTATACGAGCAGTACTTC. The encoded protein is CASSLSGGLYEQYF. The V call is TRBV27, the J call TRBJ2-7, with D possibly being TRBD2 (7 bases). The CDR3 loop spans 14 amino acids. From germline, CDR1 is MNHEY and CDR2 SMNVEV (reference sequence). V shed 0 bases and J shed 4 bases, with 10 bases lying between them.

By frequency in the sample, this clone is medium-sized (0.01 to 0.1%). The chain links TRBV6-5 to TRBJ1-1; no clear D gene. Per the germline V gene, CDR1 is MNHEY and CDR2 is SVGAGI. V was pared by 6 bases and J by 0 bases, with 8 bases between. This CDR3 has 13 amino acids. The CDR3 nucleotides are TGTGCCAGCAGGCCAAATCTGAACACTGAAGCTTTCTTT. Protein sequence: CASRPNLNTEAFF.

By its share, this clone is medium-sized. The CDR3 spells CASSARSGASSYEQYF. The CDR3 DNA sequence: TGTGCCAGCAGCGCGCGTTCAGGGGCTAGCTCCTACGAGCAGTACTTC. V usage is TRBV7-9 and J usage is TRBJ2-7, with D perhaps matching TRBD1 (6 bases). CDR1 is SEHNR and CDR2 is FQNEAQ in the germline V gene (reference sequence). This CDR3 spans 16 amino acids. V lost 5 bases and J lost 0, with 17 bases in between.

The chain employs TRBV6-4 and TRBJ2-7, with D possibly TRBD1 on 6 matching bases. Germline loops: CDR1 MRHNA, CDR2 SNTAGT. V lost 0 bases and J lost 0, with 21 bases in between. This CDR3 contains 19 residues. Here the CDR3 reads CASSDSTGKGVQSSYEQYF. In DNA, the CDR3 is TGTGCCAGCAGTGACTCCACAGGGAAAGGGGTTCAAAGCTCCTACGAGCAGTACTTC.

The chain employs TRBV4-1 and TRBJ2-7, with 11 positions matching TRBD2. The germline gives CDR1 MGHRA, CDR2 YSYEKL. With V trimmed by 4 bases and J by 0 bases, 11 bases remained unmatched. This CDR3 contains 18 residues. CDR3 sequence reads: CASSRQLLAGAYSYEQYF. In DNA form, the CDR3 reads TGCGCCAGCAGCCGACAACTACTAGCGGGAGCCTACTCCTACGAGCAGTACTTC.

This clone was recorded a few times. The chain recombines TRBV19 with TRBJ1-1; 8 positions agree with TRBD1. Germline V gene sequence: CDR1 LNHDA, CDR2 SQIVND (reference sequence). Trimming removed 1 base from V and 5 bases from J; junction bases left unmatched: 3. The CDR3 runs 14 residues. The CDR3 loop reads CASSIGTGRTEAFF. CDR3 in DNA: TGTGCCAGTAGTATAGGGACAGGGAGAACTGAAGCTTTCTTT. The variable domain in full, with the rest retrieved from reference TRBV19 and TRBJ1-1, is DGGITQSPKYLFRKEGQNVTLSCEQNLNHDAMYWYRQDPGQGLRLIYYSQIVNDFQKGDIAEGYSVSREKKESFPLTVTSAQKNPTAFYLCASSIGTGRTEAFFGQGTRLTVV.

The CDR3 nucleotides read TGTGCCAGCAGCTTTACCCAGCGGGGGGACTACGAGCAGTACTTC. Protein: CASSFTQRGDYEQYF. The chain employs TRBV7-9 and TRBJ2-7; 9 bases are shared with TRBD2. Germline V CDR1 and CDR2: SEHNR, FQNEAQ (reference sequence). V shed 3 bases, J shed 3 bases, and the junction held 6 bases outside the gene matches. This CDR3 is 15 amino acids long.

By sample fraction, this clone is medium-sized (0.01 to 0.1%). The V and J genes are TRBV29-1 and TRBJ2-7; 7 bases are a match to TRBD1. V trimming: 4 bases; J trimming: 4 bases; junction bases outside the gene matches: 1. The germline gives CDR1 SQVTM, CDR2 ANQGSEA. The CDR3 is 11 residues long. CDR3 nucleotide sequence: TGCAGCGTTGGCAGGGGGTACGAGCAGTACTTC. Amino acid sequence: CSVGRGYEQYF.

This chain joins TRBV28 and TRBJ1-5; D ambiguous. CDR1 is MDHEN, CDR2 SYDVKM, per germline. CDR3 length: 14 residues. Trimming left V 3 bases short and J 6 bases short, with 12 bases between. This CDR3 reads CASSLFVSSQPQHF. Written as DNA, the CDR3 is TGTGCCAGCAGTTTGTTTGTATCGAGTCAGCCCCAGCATTTT. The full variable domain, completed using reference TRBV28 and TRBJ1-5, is DVKVTQSSRYLVKRTGEKVFLECVQDMDHENMFWYRQDPGLGLRLIYFSYDVKMKEKGDIPEGYSVSREKKERFSLILESASTNQTSMYLCASSLFVSSQPQHFGDGTRLSIL.